This T cell receptor beta chain is drawn from a study of regulatory T cells in long-lasting Graves disease. To make TCR beta libraries, researchers used iRepertoire HTBI primers and Arm-PCR of CDR3 regions. TCRdb ran MiXCR on the multiplex PCR reads and lists one entry per CDR3 protein. Here the sample spans roughly 510,000 distinct CDR3 sequences, 15% to 20% being singletons. The junction had 5 bases not matched to a gene; V was cut back by 6 bases and J by 2 bases. The germline gives CDR1 SGHDN, CDR2 FVKESK. The CDR3 covers 15 residues. As for time point: newly diagnosed GD, antithyroid drugs for less than 3 months. RNA from PBMCs was the source of the TCR library. EDTA tubes received approximately 9 milliliters of drawn peripheral blood. This same sample was also taken into another study, of T cells in Graves' hyperthyroidism and ophthalmopathy. Per that paper: Blood shared most expanded thyroid clonotypes above 0.001.

The specimen comprised peripheral blood mononuclear cells (PBMCs), sampled at new diagnosis, from a patient treated with antithyroid drugs. The sequence was obtained from a man in his late teens or twenties with Graves disease. The V gene is TRBV14, the J gene TRBJ1-4, with 8 positions matching TRBD1. The CDR3 nucleotides are TGTGCCAGCAGACATACAGGGGGTACTAATGAAAAACTGTTTTTT. It codes for CASRHTGGTNEKLFF.